Presented here are 26 T cell receptor beta chains from one specimen sequenced in a study of cytomegalovirus exposure and HLA in healthy donors. The PCR employed 60 Vbeta primers together with 13 Jbeta primers. Measured with immunoSEQ multiplex PCR; TCRdb has only the in-frame clones, and not every one. The sample yields roughly 63,000 clones, around 75% seen once. The material sequenced was PBMCs. The receptors were gathered from a middle-aged woman in good health and CMV-seropositive.

V gene TRBV4-1 combines with J gene TRBJ2-7, with D maybe TRBD2 (7 bases). V was trimmed by 1 base and J by 6 bases, leaving 13 bases between them. CDR1 and CDR2 from the germline V gene are MGHRA and YSYEKL. This CDR3 spans 14 amino acids. The CDR3 loop is CASSQVGGRSEQYF. CDR3 in DNA: TGCGCCAGCAGCCAAGTCGGGGGGCGCAGCGAGCAGTACTTC.

This sequence joins TRBV15 and TRBJ2-5; 7 bases align to TRBD1. The DNA end is a closer match to TRBJ2-7, so the J assignment may be wrong. The CDR3 totals 14 residues. Per germline, CDR1 LNHNV and CDR2 YYDKDF (reference sequence). The CDR3 nucleotides are TGTGCCACCAGCACATGGACAGGAAACTACGAGCAGTACTTC. This encodes CATSTWTGNYEQYF.

The CDR3 here is CSVEERGLDTGELFF. Written as DNA, the CDR3 is TGCAGCGTTGAGGAGCGGGGTCTCGACACCGGGGAGCTGTTTTTT. The V and J genes are TRBV29-1 and TRBJ2-2; 7 nucleotides agree with TRBD2. The CDR3 runs 15 residues. CDR1 is SQVTM and CDR2 is ANQGSEA in the germline V gene. After removal of 3 bases from V and 3 bases from J, the junction contained 7 bases not matched to a gene.

The chain recombines TRBV28 with TRBJ2-6; D not resolved. The CDR3 is 15 residues long. Germline V gene data show CDR1 as MDHEN and CDR2 as SYDVKM. Trimming shortened V by 3 bases and J by 0 bases, and 6 bases separated the two germline ends. The DNA of the CDR3 is TGTGCCAGCAGTTTCCCCCTCTCTGGGGCCAACGTCCTGACTTTC. Residues: CASSFPLSGANVLTF.

This sequence joins TRBV15 and TRBJ2-1; 12 bases fit TRBD2. Germline V gives CDR1 LNHNV, CDR2 YYDKDF (reference sequence). This CDR3 has 17 amino acids. Trimming cost V 6 bases and J 6 bases; bases outside gene matches: 12. DNA of the CDR3: TGTGCCACCAGAGCGGGTACAACTAGCGGGGGGATCAATGAGCAGTTCTTC. Translating gives CATRAGTTSGGINEQFF.

The chain couples TRBV30 to TRBJ1-1, with D uncertain. The germline V and J ends were trimmed by 8 bases and 4 bases, with 11 bases remaining between them. CDR1 is GTSNPN, CDR2 SVGIG, per germline (reference sequence). The length of the CDR3 is 11 residues. The CDR3 here is CARSDSTEAFF. CDR3 bases: TGTGCCCGAAGCGACTCCACTGAAGCTTTCTTT. The complete variable domain, with remaining parts taken from reference TRBV30 and TRBJ1-1, reads SQTIHQWPATLVQPVGSPLSLECTVEGTSNPNLYWYRQAAGRGLQLLFYSVGIGQISSEVPQNLSASRPQDRQFILSSKKLLLSDSGFYLCARSDSTEAFFGQGTRLTVV.

The chain combines TRBV4-2 with TRBJ2-7, with 8 positions matching TRBD1. Germline loops: CDR1 LGHNA, CDR2 YNFKEQ. V lost 1 base to trimming and J lost 3 bases; unmatched junction nucleotides: 8. The CDR3 is 16 residues long. CDR3: CASSQGAGGTGYEQYF. CDR3 DNA: TGTGCCAGCAGCCAAGGAGCAGGGGGCACTGGCTACGAGCAGTACTTC.

J is TRBJ1-2 and V is TRBV11-2, with a tentative D call TRBD1 (6 bases). Trimming removed 1 base from V and 10 bases from J, with 13 bases in between. Germline V gives CDR1 SGHAT, CDR2 FQNNGV. This CDR3 spans 13 amino acids. CDR3 coding DNA: TGTGCCAGCAGCTTAGGGGACAAGAGGACCTACACCTTC. This translates into CASSLGDKRTYTF.

The V gene is TRBV5-1, the J gene TRBJ1-2, with D possibly TRBD1 on 6 matching bases. The CDR3 sequence is 16 residues long. Per the germline V gene, CDR1 is SGHRS and CDR2 is YFSETQ. V gave up 0 bases and J gave up 0 bases, with 12 bases separating them. In DNA form, the CDR3 reads TGCGCCAGCAGCTTGGCAGGGGATCCTACTAACTATGGCTACACCTTC. This codes for CASSLAGDPTNYGYTF.

The V gene is TRBV25-1, the J gene TRBJ2-2; TRBD1 agrees at 9 bases. Losses at the gene ends were 8 bases for V and 1 base for J; bases not matched to a gene: 5. The CDR3 length is 15 residues. Germline loops: CDR1 MGHDK, CDR2 SYGVNS. CDR3 nucleotides: TGTGCCAGCCGAGGGACAGGGTGGAACACCGGGGAGCTGTTTTTT. The encoded protein is CASRGTGWNTGELFF.

The chain joins TRBV7-2 to TRBJ2-1, with D possibly matching TRBD2 (6 bases). Per germline, CDR1 SGHTA and CDR2 FQGNSA. V lost 0 bases, J lost 0 bases, and 12 bases lay in between. CDR3 length: 17 residues. This chain's CDR3 is CASSLAGGAGSYNEQFF. In nucleotides, the CDR3 is TGTGCCAGCAGCTTAGCGGGGGGAGCGGGCTCCTACAATGAGCAGTTCTTC.

This chain joins TRBV18 and TRBJ2-7, with 8 bases lining up with TRBD1. The V and J ends lost 2 bases and 7 bases, in that order; junction bases with no gene match: 10. From germline, CDR1 is KGHSH and CDR2 LQKENI. The CDR3 length is 15 residues. DNA for the CDR3: TGTGCCAGCTCACCAAAGCAGGGGGCTTCGGAGGAGCAGTACTTC. Its protein product is CASSPKQGASEEQYF.

The rearrangement joins TRBV2 to TRBJ1-1, with 8 bases aligning to TRBD1. The V gene's germline CDR1 is SNHLY and CDR2 FYNNEI. With V trimmed by 6 bases and J by 2 bases, 5 bases remained unmatched. CDR3 length: 14 amino acids. DNA of the CDR3: TGTGCCAGCAGAGGGGACAGGCAAAACACTGAAGCTTTCTTT. Encoded protein: CASRGDRQNTEAFF.

The chain recombines TRBV5-1 with TRBJ1-1; 9 nucleotides line up with TRBD1. CDR1 is SGHRS and CDR2 is YFSETQ in the germline V gene. The V segment lost 1 base and the J segment 11 bases; nucleotides outside the gene matches: 18. The CDR3 has 17 residues. Written as DNA, the CDR3 is TGCGCCAGCAGCTTGTCCGCTATGGGACAGGGCGACCTGATGGCTTTCTTT. Translated, it gives CASSLSAMGQGDLMAFF.

The J gene is TRBJ2-1, the V gene TRBV10-3; 7 nucleotides match TRBD2. The CDR3 has 16 residues. Looked up from germline, CDR1 is ENHRY and CDR2 is SYGVKD. Unmatched junction bases numbered 11, after V lost 4 bases and J lost 5 bases. DNA for the CDR3: TGTGCCATCAGTGCCCCCGTGGGTGCGGGGGACAATGAGCAGTTCTTC. It specifies CAISAPVGAGDNEQFF.

This clone was detected once. The sample holds other DNA sequences that translate to the same CDR3. The chain joins TRBV6-5 to TRBJ1-1; D unresolved. Trimming removed 0 bases from V and 1 base from J, with 3 bases in between. Germline V gene sequence: CDR1 MNHEY, CDR2 SVGAGI. The CDR3 length is 13 residues. The CDR3 is CASSYSRNTEAFF. CDR3 bases: TGTGCCAGCAGTTACTCTAGGAACACTGAAGCTTTCTTT.

DNA of the CDR3: TGCAGCGTTGAAGATGACCCTCAAGGGGCCGATACGCAGTATTTT. Amino acid sequence: CSVEDDPQGADTQYF. The chain links TRBV29-1 to TRBJ2-3; D is perhaps TRBD1 (5 bases). From germline, CDR1 is SQVTM and CDR2 ANQGSEA. The CDR3 covers 15 residues. V lost 0 bases and J lost 6, with 16 bases in between.

The J gene is TRBJ2-3, the V gene TRBV5-1, with 10 bases matching TRBD2. V shed 4 bases, J shed 0 bases, and the junction held 11 bases outside the gene matches. There are 18 residues in the CDR3. Germline V lookup: CDR1 SGHRS, CDR2 YFSETQ. CDR3 in DNA: TGCGCCAGCAGCGAGAGAGCTAGCGGGGGCCTTAGCACAGATACGCAGTATTTT. This encodes CASSERASGGLSTDTQYF. Supplemented by reference TRBV5-1 and TRBJ2-3, the full variable domain reads KAGVTQTPRYLIKTRGQQVTLSCSPISGHRSVSWYQQTPGQGLQFLFEYFSETQRNKGNFPGRFSGRQFSNSRSEMNVSTLELGDSALYLCASSERASGGLSTDTQYFGPGTRLTVL.

The genes are TRBV5-1 and TRBJ1-1; 7 positions match TRBD1. In germline, CDR1 is SGHRS, CDR2 YFSETQ. This CDR3 contains 14 residues. Unmatched junction bases numbered 10, after V lost 6 bases and J lost 5 bases. CDR3 amino acids: CASKSGTAGTEAFF. For the CDR3, the DNA is TGCGCCAGCAAATCCGGGACAGCCGGGACTGAAGCTTTCTTT.

The V gene is TRBV6-4, the J gene TRBJ2-1, with TRBD2 matching over 13 bases. The ends lost 6 bases at V and 8 bases at J; junction bases unmatched: 7. This CDR3 region has 15 residues. Germline V gene data show CDR1 as MRHNA and CDR2 as SNTAGT. The CDR3 here is CASRPLAGGPDEQFF. The CDR3 bases are TGTGCCAGCAGACCACTAGCGGGGGGGCCCGATGAGCAGTTCTTC.

The J gene is TRBJ2-6, the V gene TRBV27; 8 bases match TRBD1. Germline CDR1 reads MNHEY; CDR2 reads SMNVEV (reference sequence). The V gene end was trimmed by 1 base and the J gene end by 2 bases; junction bases not matched to a gene: 13. The length of the CDR3 is 20 residues. CDR3 DNA: TGTGCCAGCAGTTTATTGTTCGGACAGGGAGGTTTAACTGGGGCCAACGTCCTGACTTTC. Translating it yields CASSLLFGQGGLTGANVLTF.

This clone appeared a single time. The chain carries TRBV2 and TRBJ2-1; 11 bases are shared with TRBD2. The junction had 7 bases not matched to a gene; V was cut back by 2 bases and J by 1 base. Germline V gives CDR1 SNHLY, CDR2 FYNNEI. The CDR3 runs 18 residues. For the CDR3, the DNA is TGTGCCAGCAGTGAACCGTGGCTAGCGGGGGGTTCCTACAATGAGCAGTTCTTC. It specifies CASSEPWLAGGSYNEQFF.

The rearrangement links TRBV5-1 to TRBJ2-3; TRBD2 agrees at 8 bases. The CDR3 is 17 residues long. Germline V CDR1 and CDR2: SGHRS, YFSETQ. The junction had 9 bases not matched to a gene; V was cut back by 2 bases and J by 1 base. CDR3 DNA: TGCGCCAGCAGCTTATCGGGGGGGGGCGCGGGCACAGATACGCAGTATTTT. Translating gives CASSLSGGGAGTDTQYF.

In its sample, this clone was seen a few times. The rearrangement uses TRBV9 and TRBJ2-7; perhaps TRBD2 as D (6 bases). The ends were cut back, 4 bases at V and 4 bases at J, with 15 bases in the middle. The CDR3 totals 14 residues. Germline CDR1 reads SGDLS; CDR2 reads YYNGEE. The CDR3 DNA reads TGTGCCAGCAGCTCTACGGGGACTCTATACGAGCAGTACTTC. Residues: CASSSTGTLYEQYF.

V is TRBV21-1 and J is TRBJ1-5. TRBV21-1 is a recognized pseudogene. The CDR3 is 20 amino acids. The CDR3 nucleotides read TGTGCCAGCAGCAAAGTACGGAGGGAGGGAAATTCTTATAGCAATCAGCCCCAGCATTTT. It specifies CASSKVRREGNSYSNQPQHF.

This chain joins TRBV19 and TRBJ1-6; tentative D call: TRBD1 (6 bases). Trimming left V 6 bases short and J 7 bases short, with 19 bases between. Per germline, CDR1 LNHDA and CDR2 SQIVND (reference sequence). The CDR3 length is 16 residues. In DNA form, the CDR3 reads TGTGCCAGTAGATTGGCTATCACAGGGTCGAATTCACCCCTCCACTTT. Residues: CASRLAITGSNSPLHF.